These 32 T cell receptor beta chains were sequenced from one sample in a study of OX40 agonist ivuxolimab in advanced cancers. Assay: immunoSEQ multiplex PCR; the TCRdb copy retains only in-frame clones and omits some. The top ten hold about 1.9% of the sample, which has 91,000 or so clones, around 84% seen once. This material consisted of CD4+ or CD8+ T cells sorted from blood, taken in a trial of the OX40 agonist ivuxolimab. These receptors were taken from an adult with an advanced solid tumor such as melanoma, head and neck, liver or kidney cancer.

This rearrangement joins TRBV27 to TRBJ2-5; 8 nucleotides align to TRBD2. The J call may be incorrect, as the DNA end agrees better with TRBJ2-7. The germline gives CDR1 MNHEY, CDR2 SMNVEV (reference sequence). The CDR3 length is 15 residues. As DNA, the CDR3 is TGTGCCAGCAAGCAAGCGGGAGACCACACCTACGAGCAGTACTTC. Residues: CASKQAGDHTYEQYF.

A word on this clone: The sample carries other DNA sequences with the same CDR3. The CDR3 region has the DNA TGTGCCAGCAGCTCGACTAGCGGAACGTACAATGAGCAGTTCTTC. Translated, it gives CASSSTSGTYNEQFF. The chain uses TRBV7-2 and TRBJ2-1; 9 nucleotides match TRBD2. Germline V gene lookup returns CDR1 SGHTA and CDR2 FQGNSA. The V segment lost 4 bases and the J segment 4 bases; nucleotides outside the gene matches: 5. The length of the CDR3 is 15 residues.

This chain links TRBV18 with TRBJ2-4; D may correspond to TRBD1 or TRBD2 (5 bases each). The CDR3 is 17 residues long. Per the germline V gene, CDR1 is KGHSH and CDR2 is LQKENI. V lost 3 bases, J lost 0 bases, and 15 bases lay in between. In DNA form, the CDR3 reads TGTGCCAGCTCACCGACATCCGGGACGGGAGCCAAAAACATTCAGTACTTC. Amino acids: CASSPTSGTGAKNIQYF.

The genes are TRBV5-8 and TRBJ2-1; D unresolved. Deletions cut 4 bases from V and 0 bases from J, with 11 bases between. The CDR3 extends over 15 amino acids. Germline V lookup: CDR1 SGHTS, CDR2 YDEGEE. The CDR3 sequence is CASSRTGSSYNEQFF. The CDR3 nucleotides read TGTGCCAGCAGCCGAACCGGTAGCTCCTACAATGAGCAGTTCTTC.

The chain links TRBV5-4 to TRBJ2-3, with D perhaps matching TRBD2 (5 bases). This CDR3 contains 13 residues. The V end lost 5 bases, the J end lost 3 bases, and 10 bases lay between the germline ends. Germline loops: CDR1 SGHNT, CDR2 YYREEE (reference sequence). The CDR3 DNA reads as TGTGCCAGCAGTAGCCGAGGGACAGATACGCAGTATTTT. This encodes CASSSRGTDTQYF.

The CDR3 protein is CASRAGHESPYEQYF. The CDR3 region has the DNA TGTGCCAGCAGAGCTGGACACGAAAGCCCCTACGAGCAGTACTTC. The chain is built from TRBV6-5 and TRBJ2-7, with a tentative D call TRBD1 (5 bases). V lost 6 bases to trimming and J lost 2 bases, with 17 bases between them. Germline-derived CDR1 and CDR2 are MNHEY and SVGAGI. The CDR3 sequence is 15 residues long.

The chain links TRBV6-1 to TRBJ2-7, with D unresolved. The germline gives CDR1 MNHNS, CDR2 SASEGT. Trimming removed 6 bases from V and 3 bases from J, with 6 bases in between. CDR3 size: 11 residues. The chain's CDR3 is CASRTNYEQYF. CDR3 nucleotide sequence: TGTGCCAGCAGAACCAACTACGAGCAGTACTTC.

The V call is TRBV27, the J call TRBJ2-4; D may correspond to TRBD1 or TRBD2 (5 bases each). The ends were cut back, 3 bases at V and 0 bases at J, with 12 bases in the middle. CDR3 size: 16 residues. Germline V CDR1 and CDR2: MNHEY, SMNVEV (reference sequence). CDR3 sequence: CASSFLGELAKNIQYF. The CDR3 bases are TGTGCCAGCAGTTTTTTGGGGGAGTTAGCCAAAAACATTCAGTACTTC.

This chain connects TRBV5-6 to TRBJ2-2; 13 bases fit TRBD2. The CDR3 runs 15 residues. Trimming took 3 bases from V and 6 from J; bases not matched to a gene: 2. The V gene's germline CDR1 is SGHDT and CDR2 YYEEEE. DNA of the CDR3: TGTGCCAGCAGCTGGACTAGCGGGAGTCCCGGGGAGCTGTTTTTT. It specifies CASSWTSGSPGELFF.

The chain uses TRBV2 and TRBJ2-1; D gene ambiguous. CDR3 size: 15 residues. Looked up from germline, CDR1 is SNHLY and CDR2 is FYNNEI. The germline V and J ends were trimmed by 6 bases and 0 bases, with 12 bases remaining between them. The CDR3 coding sequence is TGTGCCAGCAGCGCGACGGTAAGCTCCTACAATGAGCAGTTCTTC. It specifies CASSATVSSYNEQFF.

The chain links TRBV2 to TRBJ1-2, with D hard to call. CDR3 size: 12 residues. Trimming took off 1 base at V and 4 bases at J, with 4 bases between the two ends. Per the germline V gene, CDR1 is SNHLY and CDR2 is FYNNEI. The CDR3 nucleotides read TGTGCCAGCAGTGAAGGGGGCTATGGCTACACCTTC. Translated, it gives CASSEGGYGYTF. Complete variable domain (other parts from reference TRBV2 and TRBJ1-2): EPEVTQTPSHQVTQMGQEVILRCVPISNHLYFYWYRQILGQKVEFLVSFYNNEISEKSEIFDDQFSVERPDGSNFTLKIRSTKLEDSAMYFCASSEGGYGYTFGSGTRLTVV.

V is TRBV10-3 and J is TRBJ2-3; 8 nucleotides align to TRBD2. J lost 0 bases, V lost 6 bases, and 8 bases had no gene match. This CDR3 has 16 amino acids. Germline V gene lookup returns CDR1 ENHRY and CDR2 SYGVKD. This CDR3 reads CAIREGTSGSTDTQYF. The CDR3 region has the DNA TGTGCCATCAGGGAGGGAACTAGCGGAAGCACAGATACGCAGTATTTT.

Comments on this clone: Other DNA sequences in this specimen translate into the identical CDR3. The chain recombines TRBV30 with TRBJ1-3; D is uncertain. The V end lost 0 bases, the J end lost 0 bases, and 3 bases lay between the germline ends. The V gene's germline CDR1 is GTSNPN and CDR2 SVGIG (reference sequence). This CDR3 has 13 amino acids. CDR3 loop: CAWSVSSGNTIYF. The CDR3 DNA reads TGTGCCTGGAGTGTTTCCTCTGGAAACACCATATATTTT.

CDR3: CASSGSGNAEQFF. CDR3 DNA: TGTGCCAGCAGTGGTAGCGGGAATGCGGAGCAGTTCTTC. The rearrangement links TRBV6-1 to TRBJ2-1, with 8 nucleotides matching TRBD2. The germline V gene encodes CDR1 MNHNS and CDR2 SASEGT. The J segment lost 10 bases and the V segment lost 4 bases, leaving 6 bases of the junction unmatched. The CDR3 length is 13 residues.

The CDR3 nucleotides are TGTGCCAGCAGCGTCGGGCGGCAGGAACCTTTCTTT. It is translated as CASSVGRQEPFF. V usage is TRBV9 and J usage is TRBJ1-1; D is ambiguous. Trimming removed 2 bases from V and 12 bases from J, with 14 bases in between. The length of the CDR3 is 12 residues. Germline V lookup: CDR1 SGDLS, CDR2 YYNGEE. Looking up the rest from reference TRBV9 and TRBJ1-1 gives the full variable domain: DSGVTQTPKHLITATGQRVTLRCSPRSGDLSVYWYQQSLDQGLQFLIQYYNGEERAKGNILERFSAQQFPDLHSELNLSSLELGDSALYFCASSVGRQEPFFGQGTRLTVV.

The CDR3 nucleotides read TGTGCCAGCAGTGCCTCTTCCAAGGGGGGTGGATTTGAAAAACTGTTTTTT. Translating it yields CASSASSKGGGFEKLFF. This chain connects TRBV25-1 to TRBJ1-4; D is possibly TRBD1 (6 bases). Germline CDR1 and CDR2: MGHDK and SYGVNS. The CDR3 sequence is 17 residues long. V lost 4 bases, J lost 7 bases, and 22 bases lay in between.

This chain links TRBV7-2 with TRBJ2-5, with D tentatively TRBD1 (6 bases). Trimming took 5 bases from V and 1 from J, leaving 14 bases between them. Germline CDR1 reads SGHTA; CDR2 reads FQGNSA. This CDR3 contains 15 residues. DNA of the CDR3: TGTGCCAGCAGCCAGACCGGGACAATCCAAGAGACCCAGTACTTC. The encoded protein is CASSQTGTIQETQYF.

DNA of the CDR3: TGTGCCAGCAGCCTCCAGACGAGGTCAAACACCGGGGAGCTGTTTTTT. Its protein is CASSLQTRSNTGELFF. The rearrangement links TRBV5-5 to TRBJ2-2, with D hard to call. Trimming took off 4 bases at V and 2 bases at J, with 15 bases between the two ends. The length of the CDR3 is 16 residues. Germline V gene sequence: CDR1 SGHKS, CDR2 YYEKEE (reference sequence).

This rearrangement joins TRBV10-2 to TRBJ2-2; 8 nucleotides line up with TRBD2. The V and J ends lost 7 bases and 2 bases, in that order; junction bases with no gene match: 6. The germline V gene has CDR1 WSHSY and CDR2 SAAADI. CDR3 length: 15 amino acids. DNA of the CDR3: TGCGCCAGCACCGATAGCGGGAAAAACACCGGGGAGCTGTTTTTT. This encodes CASTDSGKNTGELFF.

CDR3 in DNA: TGTGCCAGTAGTACCGGACGGGTCTCCTACGAGCAGTACTTC. It encodes CASSTGRVSYEQYF. The chain links TRBV19 to TRBJ2-7; unclear D gene. Germline V gene sequence: CDR1 LNHDA, CDR2 SQIVND (reference sequence). Trimming shortened V by 4 bases and J by 0 bases, and 10 bases separated the two germline ends. This CDR3 is built from 14 residues.

This chain connects TRBV19 to TRBJ1-5, with 7 positions matching TRBD1. The germline CDR1 and CDR2 sequences are LNHDA and SQIVND (reference sequence). Unmatched junction bases numbered 6, after V lost 8 bases and J lost 2 bases. This CDR3 has 14 amino acids. The CDR3 DNA sequence: TGTGCCAGTGCCCAGGGGGTGGGCAATCAGCCCCAGCATTTT. Translation gives CASAQGVGNQPQHF.

The chain employs TRBV2 and TRBJ2-7; 7 nucleotides agree with TRBD1. The germline gives CDR1 SNHLY, CDR2 FYNNEI. Germline trimming cut 7 bases from V and 2 bases from J; bases unmatched to any gene: 8. This CDR3 has 14 amino acids. CDR3 sequence reads: CASNPRGSAYEQYF. The DNA of the CDR3 is TGTGCCAGCAACCCCAGGGGGAGCGCCTACGAGCAGTACTTC.

The CDR3: CASSINQGNYGYTF. CDR3 in DNA: TGTGCCAGTAGTATTAATCAGGGAAACTATGGCTACACCTTC. This chain connects TRBV19 to TRBJ1-2, with D tentatively TRBD1 (5 bases). The CDR3 covers 14 residues. V dropped 3 bases and J dropped 2 bases, with 10 bases sitting between them. The germline V gene encodes CDR1 LNHDA and CDR2 SQIVND (reference sequence). The variable domain in full, with the rest retrieved from reference TRBV19 and TRBJ1-2, is DGGITQSPKYLFRKEGQNVTLSCEQNLNHDAMYWYRQDPGQGLRLIYYSQIVNDFQKGDIAEGYSVSREKKESFPLTVTSAQKNPTAFYLCASSINQGNYGYTFGSGTRLTVV.

This clone was found a few times. The rearrangement joins TRBV4-2 to TRBJ2-7; 7 nucleotides line up with TRBD2. Looked up from germline, CDR1 is LGHNA and CDR2 is YNFKEQ. CDR3 length equals 14 residues. The V segment lost 4 bases and the J segment 3 bases; nucleotides outside the gene matches: 6. CDR3 nucleotide sequence: TGTGCCAGCAGCCCGGGACTAACTGTCTACGAGCAGTACTTC. Translating it yields CASSPGLTVYEQYF.

The J gene is TRBJ1-1, the V gene TRBV12-5, with D perhaps matching TRBD1 (5 bases). This CDR3 contains 18 residues. CDR1 and CDR2 from the germline V gene are LGHNT and FRNRAP. V lost 0 bases and J 4 bases, leaving 21 bases between the germline ends. DNA for the CDR3: TGTGCTAGTGGTTTGGTAAGGCTGACGCTCCCTAGGGGCACTGAAGCTTTCTTT. It specifies CASGLVRLTLPRGTEAFF.

This clone appeared once. V usage is TRBV18 and J usage is TRBJ2-3; D ambiguous. CDR3 size: 12 residues. V lost 2 bases and J lost 7, with 7 bases in between. The germline gives CDR1 KGHSH, CDR2 LQKENI. The chain's CDR3 is CASSPNKNTQYF. The CDR3 region has the DNA TGTGCCAGCTCACCAAATAAAAATACGCAGTATTTT.

The genes are TRBV7-8 and TRBJ1-2; tentatively, D is TRBD1 (5 bases). This CDR3 has 14 residues. The ends were cut back, 6 bases at V and 2 bases at J, with 13 bases in the middle. Per germline, CDR1 SGHVS and CDR2 FQNEAQ. The CDR3 reads CASSPDRINYGYTF. DNA of the CDR3: TGTGCCAGCAGTCCAGACAGAATCAACTATGGCTACACCTTC. Drawing the rest from reference TRBV7-8 and TRBJ1-2, the complete variable domain is GAGVSQSPRYKVAKRGQDVALRCDPISGHVSLFWYQQALGQGPEFLTYFQNEAQLDKSGLPSDRFFAERPEGSVSTLKIQRTQQEDSAVYLCASSPDRINYGYTFGSGTRLTVV.

The genes are TRBV21-1 and TRBJ1-5. TRBV21-1 corresponds to a pseudogene. The CDR3 spans 16 residues. The CDR3 sequence is CASSTQPGLRRQPQHF. The CDR3 DNA sequence: TGTGCCAGCAGCACCCAGCCGGGCCTAAGACGACAGCCCCAGCATTTT.

The rearrangement links TRBV11-1 to TRBJ2-1, with 8 bases that match TRBD1. The CDR3 loop spans 16 amino acids. The junction had 5 bases not matched to a gene; V was cut back by 3 bases and J by 1 base. Germline CDR1 reads SGHAT; CDR2 reads FQDESV (reference sequence). The CDR3 reads CASSFPDRGSYNEQFF. The CDR3 DNA is TGTGCCAGCAGCTTTCCCGACAGGGGATCCTACAATGAGCAGTTCTTC. Complete variable domain (other parts from reference TRBV11-1 and TRBJ2-1): EAEVAQSPRYKITEKSQAVAFWCDPISGHATLYWYRQILGQGPELLVQFQDESVVDDSQLPKDRFSAERLKGVDSTLKIQPAELGDSAMYLCASSFPDRGSYNEQFFGPGTRLTVL.

Ten or more counts support this clone. The rearrangement uses TRBV27 and TRBJ1-2, with 10 bases matching TRBD1. CDR3 length: 16 residues. V trimming: 5 bases; J trimming: 8 bases; junction bases outside the gene matches: 14. The V gene's germline CDR1 is MNHEY and CDR2 SMNVEV (reference sequence). CDR3 region: CASSPGQGRGVSGYTF. The CDR3 DNA sequence: TGTGCCAGCAGTCCGGGACAGGGGAGGGGAGTGAGCGGCTACACCTTC.

V and J are TRBV9 and TRBJ2-1; D remains unclear. V was shortened by 3 bases and J by 0 bases, with 13 bases between the two germline ends. The CDR3 has 16 residues. Germline V gene data show CDR1 as SGDLS and CDR2 as YYNGEE. The CDR3, as DNA: TGTGCCAGCAGCGGCCTAGGGATAAGCTCCTACAATGAGCAGTTCTTC. It yields the protein CASSGLGISSYNEQFF.

The chain has TRBV11-2 and TRBJ2-7, with 10 bases lining up with TRBD2. This CDR3 spans 14 amino acids. V gave up 6 bases and J gave up 4 bases; unmatched junction bases: 6. The germline gives CDR1 SGHAT, CDR2 FQNNGV. CDR3 sequence (DNA): TGTGCCAGCAGTCCCTCAGCGGGAGGGTACGAGCAGTACTTC. It is translated as CASSPSAGGYEQYF.